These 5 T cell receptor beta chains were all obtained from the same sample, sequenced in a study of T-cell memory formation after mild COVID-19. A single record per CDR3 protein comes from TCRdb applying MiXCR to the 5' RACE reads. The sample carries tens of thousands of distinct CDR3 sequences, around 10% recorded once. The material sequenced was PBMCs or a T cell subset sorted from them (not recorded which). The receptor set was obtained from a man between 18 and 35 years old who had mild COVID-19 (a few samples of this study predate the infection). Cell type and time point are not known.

The CDR3 DNA reads TGCAGTCCGCCGGGACTAGCGGGGGGTACCTACAATGAGCAGTTCTTC. Its translation: CSPPGLAGGTYNEQFF. The chain recombines TRBV20-1 with TRBJ2-1; 15 nucleotides agree with TRBD2. This CDR3 region has 16 residues. J gave up 2 bases and V 8 bases, and 7 bases lay outside the gene matches. Germline loops: CDR1 DFQATT, CDR2 SNEGSKA (reference sequence).

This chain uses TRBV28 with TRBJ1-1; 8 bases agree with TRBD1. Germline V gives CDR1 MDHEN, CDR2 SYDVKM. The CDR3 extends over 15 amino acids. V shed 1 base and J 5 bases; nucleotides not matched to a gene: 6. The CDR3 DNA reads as TGTGCCAGCAGTTTATCAGGGGGCGGGAGGACTGAAGCTTTCTTT. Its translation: CASSLSGGGRTEAFF.

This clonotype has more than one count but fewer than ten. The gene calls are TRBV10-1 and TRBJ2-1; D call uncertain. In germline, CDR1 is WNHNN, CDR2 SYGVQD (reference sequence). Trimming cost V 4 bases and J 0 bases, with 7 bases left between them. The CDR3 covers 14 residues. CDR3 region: CASSAQVSYNEQFF. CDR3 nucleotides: TGCGCCAGCAGTGCCCAGGTCTCCTACAATGAGCAGTTCTTC.

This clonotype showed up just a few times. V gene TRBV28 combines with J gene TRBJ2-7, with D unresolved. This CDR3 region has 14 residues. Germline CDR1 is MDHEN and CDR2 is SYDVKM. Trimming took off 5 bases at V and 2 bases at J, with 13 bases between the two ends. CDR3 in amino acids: CASSAHHLTYEQYV. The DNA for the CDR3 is TGTGCCAGCAGTGCTCATCATTTGACCTACGAGCAGTACGTC.

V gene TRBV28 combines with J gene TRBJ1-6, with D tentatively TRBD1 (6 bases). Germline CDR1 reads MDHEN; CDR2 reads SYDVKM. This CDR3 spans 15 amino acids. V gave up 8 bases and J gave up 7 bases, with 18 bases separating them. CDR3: CASSFDDRRNSPLHF. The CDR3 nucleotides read TGTGCCAGCTCCTTTGACGACAGGAGAAATTCACCCCTCCACTTT.